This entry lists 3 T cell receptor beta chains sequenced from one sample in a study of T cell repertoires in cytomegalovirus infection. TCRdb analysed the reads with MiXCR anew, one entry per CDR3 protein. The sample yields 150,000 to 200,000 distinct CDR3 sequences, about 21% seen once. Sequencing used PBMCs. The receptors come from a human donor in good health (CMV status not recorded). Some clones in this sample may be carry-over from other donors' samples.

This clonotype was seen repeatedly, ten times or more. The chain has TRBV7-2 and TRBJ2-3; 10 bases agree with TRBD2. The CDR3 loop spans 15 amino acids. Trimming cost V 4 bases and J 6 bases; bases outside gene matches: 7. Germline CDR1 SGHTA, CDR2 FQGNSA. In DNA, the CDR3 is TGTGCCAGCAGCTACCCACTAGCGGGATTGGATACGCAGTATTTT. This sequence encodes CASSYPLAGLDTQYF.

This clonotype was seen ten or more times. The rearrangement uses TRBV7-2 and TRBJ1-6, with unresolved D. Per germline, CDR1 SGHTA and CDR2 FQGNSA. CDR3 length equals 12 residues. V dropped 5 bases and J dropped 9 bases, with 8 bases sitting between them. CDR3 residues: CASSHWASPLHF. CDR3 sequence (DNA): TGTGCCAGCAGCCACTGGGCTTCACCCCTCCACTTT.

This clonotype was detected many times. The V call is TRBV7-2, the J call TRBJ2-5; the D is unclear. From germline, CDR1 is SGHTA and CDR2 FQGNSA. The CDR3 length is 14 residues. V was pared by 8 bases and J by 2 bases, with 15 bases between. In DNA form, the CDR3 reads TGTGCCAGCCAGTTCAATCTGGGTCAAGAGACCCAGTACTTC. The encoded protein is CASQFNLGQETQYF. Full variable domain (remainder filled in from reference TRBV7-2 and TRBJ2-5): GAGVSQSPSNKVTEKGKDVELRCDPISGHTALYWYRQSLGQGLEFLIYFQGNSAPDKSGLPSDRFSAERTGGSVSTLTIQRTQQEDSAVYLCASQFNLGQETQYFGPGTRLLVL.